The present T cell receptor (beta chain) was sequenced within a study of identical twins. Points from the study as a whole: These conclusions were based on statistical analysis (cross-sectional, not following the same donors).

A note on this clonotype: No antigen is known for it.

TCRdb itself ran the 5' RACE reads through MiXCR, one entry per CDR3 protein. Here the sample spans 600,000 to 800,000 distinct CDR3 sequences, less than 25% being singletons. V was cut by 1 base and J by 0 bases, with 10 bases left in between. The CDR3 spans 15 residues. Germline V CDR1 and CDR2: DFQATT, SNEGSKA (reference sequence). This sample was also put to use in a study of T cells expressing NK-cell markers.

The chain is built from TRBV20-1 and TRBJ2-1, with D tentatively TRBD1 or TRBD2 (5 bases each). Source material: PBMCs. The sequence was obtained from a woman between 18 and 29 years old in good health. The CDR3 sequence: CSARGGESSYNEQFF. CDR3 sequence (DNA): TGCAGTGCTAGAGGAGGGGAGAGCTCCTACAATGAGCAGTTCTTC.